A single sample is the source of the 30 T cell receptor beta chains below, sequenced in a study of T cells in Graves' hyperthyroidism and ophthalmopathy. RNA transcripts yielded amplified TCR beta CDR3 regions. HTBI primers drove first-round RT-PCR of the TCR CDR3. TCRdb recomputed calls from the multiplex PCR reads with MiXCR, one row per CDR3 protein. The table shows 300,000 to 400,000 distinct CDR3 sequences, with approximately 13% occurring only once. Sequencing was done on a sample of blood. These receptors were taken from an older woman with Graves' hyperthyroidism.

This clonotype was observed a single time. A single base separates this from a much larger clone, so it may be a read error. The chain combines TRBV10-3 with TRBJ1-2; 7 bases are shared with TRBD1. V was clipped by 5 bases and J by 6 bases; unmatched bases: 9. This CDR3 region has 14 residues. Germline CDR1 ENHRY, CDR2 SYGVKD. The CDR3 DNA reads as TGTGCCATCAGTAAGGACAGGTCCGTGCATGGCTACACCTTC. Translating it yields CAISKDRSVHGYTF.

The V and J genes are TRBV6-1 and TRBJ1-1, with D unclear. The CDR3 is 13 amino acids. Deletions cut 6 bases from V and 7 bases from J, with 15 bases between. Germline-derived CDR1 and CDR2 are MNHNS and SASEGT. The CDR3 sequence is CASSRMGGDEAFF. The CDR3 region has the DNA TGTGCCAGCAGCCGAATGGGCGGAGATGAAGCTTTCTTT.

As concerns this clonotype: This may be a read error, as it is one base from a much larger clone. The chain uses TRBV2 and TRBJ2-2, with D perhaps matching TRBD1 or TRBD2 (5 bases each). The CDR3 covers 15 residues. From germline, CDR1 is SNHLY and CDR2 FYNNEI. The V end was cut by 3 bases, the J end by 6 bases, with 14 bases between. CDR3 coding DNA: TGTGCCAGCAGTGAGGGGGTAGTACAGTCCGGGGAGCTGTTTTTT. It encodes CASSEGVVQSGELFF. The full variable domain, in which reference TRBV2 and TRBJ2-2 provide the parts outside the CDR3, is EPEVTQTPSHQVTQMGQEVILRCVPISNHLYFYWYRQILGQKVEFLVSFYNNEISEKSEIFDDQFSVERPDGSNFTLKIRSTKLEDSAMYFCASSEGVVQSGELFFGEGSRLTVL.

This chain links TRBV12-3 or TRBV12-4 with TRBJ1-4; 8 bases agree with TRBD1. The V gene end was trimmed by 5 bases and the J gene end by 8 bases; junction bases not matched to a gene: 10. This CDR3 spans 15 amino acids. The CDR3 DNA reads as TGTGCCAGCAGTCGAGGACAGGGAGTAAGAGAAAAACTGTTTTTT. Translated: CASSRGQGVREKLFF.

Details on this clonotype: This may be a read error: a much more frequent sequence differs by one nucleotide. The chain carries TRBV10-3 and TRBJ2-7; D uncertain. The CDR3 contains 14 residues. Germline V lookup: CDR1 ENHRY, CDR2 SYGVKD. The CDR3 sequence is CTISEVKGPYEQYF. Written as DNA, the CDR3 is TGTACCATCAGTGAGGTGAAAGGGCCCTACGAGCAGTACTTC.

This clonotype was detected only a few times. The CDR3 spells CSAIMAGTGGETEAFF. Written as DNA, the CDR3 is TGCAGTGCTATCATGGCCGGGACAGGGGGAGAAACTGAAGCTTTCTTT. This chain links TRBV20-1 with TRBJ1-1; 11 bases match TRBD1. The germline CDR1 and CDR2 sequences are DFQATT and SNEGSKA (reference sequence). This CDR3 is built from 16 residues. Trimming at V came to 4 bases and at J to 5 bases, leaving 12 bases not matched to a gene.

V is TRBV10-2 and J is TRBJ2-3, with 10 nucleotides matching TRBD2. The J segment lost 2 bases and the V segment lost 8 bases, leaving 4 bases of the junction unmatched. Germline V CDR1 and CDR2: WSHSY, SAAADI. The CDR3 contains 14 residues. CDR3 region: CASRTSGITDTQYF. CDR3 nucleotides: TGCGCCAGCCGGACTAGCGGAATCACAGATACGCAGTATTTT.

This clonotype occurred a few times. The rearrangement joins TRBV10-2 to TRBJ2-6; the D gene is possibly TRBD2 (6 bases). This CDR3 region has 15 residues. V shed 2 bases and J shed 3 bases, with 8 bases lying between them. Germline V gene data show CDR1 as WSHSY and CDR2 as SAAADI. The CDR3 region is CASSEGGVGANVLTF. CDR3 sequence (DNA): TGCGCCAGCAGTGAGGGCGGGGTTGGGGCCAACGTCCTGACTTTC.

This clonotype has ten or more counts. The V gene is TRBV29-1, the J gene TRBJ2-7; D gene uncertain. V lost 5 bases and J lost 2, with 7 bases in between. From germline, CDR1 is SQVTM and CDR2 ANQGSEA. This CDR3 region has 11 residues. CDR3 sequence: CSVNQAYEQYF. The CDR3 nucleotides read TGCAGCGTTAATCAAGCCTACGAGCAGTACTTC.

This clonotype showed up many times. The J gene is TRBJ1-5, the V gene TRBV2, with no clear D. V was trimmed by 3 bases and J by 1 base, leaving 10 bases between them. The germline CDR1 and CDR2 sequences are SNHLY and FYNNEI. The CDR3 sequence is 15 residues long. CDR3 DNA sequence: TGTGCCAGCAGTGATAACGCCCTGAGCAATCAGCCCCAGCATTTT. It encodes CASSDNALSNQPQHF.

This clonotype was detected a few times. The rearrangement uses TRBV6-1 and TRBJ2-5, with D possibly TRBD2 on 6 matching bases. Trimming pared 6 bases from V and 9 bases from J, leaving 17 bases between. The CDR3 totals 13 residues. In germline, CDR1 is MNHNS, CDR2 SASEGT. The CDR3 is CASRSLAGWAQYF. CDR3 bases: TGTGCCAGCAGGTCACTCGCGGGATGGGCCCAGTACTTC.

On this clonotype itself: Just one base apart from a much larger clone, this may be a read error. The rearrangement uses TRBV11-3 and TRBJ2-1; 7 nucleotides align to TRBD2. V dropped 5 bases and J dropped 7; count of bases not matched to a gene: 11. This CDR3 region has 15 residues. Germline CDR1 and CDR2: SGHNT and YENEEA. CDR3 bases: TGTGCCAGCAGCCCCGGGAGCGGGAAGAAGAATGAGCAGTTCTTC. Protein: CASSPGSGKKNEQFF.

This clonotype was counted only a few times. The chain combines TRBV6-1 with TRBJ1-5; D remains ambiguous. From germline, CDR1 is MNHNS and CDR2 SASEGT. The CDR3 has 15 amino acids. V shed 3 bases and J shed 4 bases, with 13 bases lying between them. Here the CDR3 reads CASSDFYIGNQPQHF. For the CDR3, the DNA is TGTGCCAGCAGTGACTTCTATATTGGGAATCAGCCCCAGCATTTT.

This clonotype came up many times. V and J are TRBV19 and TRBJ2-1; D gene unclear. Between the trimmed V and J ends, which lost 2 bases and 5 bases, there was a span of 16 bases. The CDR3 consists of 16 residues. Germline CDR1 LNHDA, CDR2 SQIVND (reference sequence). CDR3 sequence: CASSISTTIPNNEQFF. CDR3 nucleotides: TGTGCCAGTAGTATATCCACAACCATTCCAAACAATGAGCAGTTCTTC.

This clonotype appeared many times. The chain links TRBV7-3 to TRBJ2-7; 9 bases line up with TRBD1. Germline V lookup: CDR1 SGHTA, CDR2 FQGTGA. CDR3 length: 16 residues. With V trimmed by 10 bases and J by 4 bases, 17 bases remained unmatched. The CDR3 coding sequence is TGTGCCACCGGCGGGGGACCGGGACAGGGTCTTTACGAGCAGTACTTC. It encodes CATGGGPGQGLYEQYF.

This clonotype was detected ten times or more. This chain uses TRBV6-1 with TRBJ2-5, with 7 bases identical to TRBD1. V lost 10 bases and J lost 4; bases outside the gene matches: 12. Germline-derived CDR1 and CDR2 are MNHNS and SASEGT. CDR3 length equals 14 residues. For the CDR3, the DNA is TGTGCCACCCGAACGTCAGGGGGTTCAGAGACCCAGTACTTC. Translation gives CATRTSGGSETQYF.

This clonotype was observed many times. The V and J genes are TRBV12-3 or TRBV12-4 and TRBJ2-3; D not certain. With 3 bases removed from V and 0 bases from J, the gap between germline ends came to 10 bases. The CDR3 spans 15 residues. As DNA, the CDR3 is TGTGCCAGCAGTTTTCACTCTTCGAGCACAGATACGCAGTATTTT. Protein product: CASSFHSSSTDTQYF.

This clonotype was observed at least ten times. V and J are TRBV7-9 and TRBJ1-2, with D possibly matching TRBD1 (6 bases). The V gene's germline CDR1 is SEHNR and CDR2 FQNEAQ (reference sequence). This CDR3 spans 13 amino acids. The V gene lost 4 bases and the J gene lost 3 bases, with 9 bases spanning the gap. The CDR3 DNA follows: TGTGCCAGCAGCTCGCGGACAGACTATGGCTACACCTTC. Its translation: CASSSRTDYGYTF.

V is TRBV10-2 and J is TRBJ2-7; the D gene is possibly TRBD2 (6 bases). The V and J ends lost 1 base and 3 bases respectively, with 13 bases between them. CDR1 and CDR2 (germline): WSHSY, SAAADI. This CDR3 contains 15 residues. CDR3 sequence reads: CASSEYISGYYEQYF. DNA of the CDR3: TGCGCCAGCAGTGAGTATATTAGCGGATACTACGAGCAGTACTTC.

This clonotype was picked up a small number of times. The V and J genes are TRBV4-1 and TRBJ1-2; 7 bases are a match to TRBD1. This CDR3 is 12 amino acids long. Trimming cost V 3 bases and J 6 bases; bases outside gene matches: 1. CDR1 and CDR2 from the germline V gene are MGHRA and YSYEKL. The DNA for the CDR3 is TGCGCCAGCAGCCATAGGGGGCATGGCTACACCTTC. As protein: CASSHRGHGYTF.

V is TRBV19 and J is TRBJ2-3; no firm D call. Germline lookup yields CDR1 LNHDA and CDR2 SQIVND (reference sequence). The CDR3 extends over 16 amino acids. Trimming removed 4 bases from V and 0 bases from J, with 14 bases in between. Written as DNA, the CDR3 is TGTGCCAGTAGTACTCTAGGCGAACCTAGCACAGATACGCAGTATTTT. It encodes CASSTLGEPSTDTQYF. Full variable domain (missing parts from reference TRBV19 and TRBJ2-3): DGGITQSPKYLFRKEGQNVTLSCEQNLNHDAMYWYRQDPGQGLRLIYYSQIVNDFQKGDIAEGYSVSREKKESFPLTVTSAQKNPTAFYLCASSTLGEPSTDTQYFGPGTRLTVL.

The sample holds many counts of this clonotype. The CDR3 nucleotides read TGTGCCAGCAGCCGATACCGTAGCGAGCAGTTCTTC. Translated: CASSRYRSEQFF. The chain combines TRBV28 with TRBJ2-1; no reliable D call. Germline CDR1 reads MDHEN; CDR2 reads SYDVKM. The V and J ends lost 6 bases and 10 bases respectively, with 13 bases between them. The CDR3 length is 12 residues.

At least ten counts were recorded for this clonotype. J is TRBJ2-2 and V is TRBV24-1; 12 bases are shared with TRBD2. The CDR3 loop spans 15 amino acids. Germline assignment: CDR1 KGHDR and CDR2 SFDVKD. Unmatched junction bases numbered 4, after V lost 7 bases and J lost 5 bases. The CDR3 sequence is CATSSSGRDTGELFF. The CDR3 nucleotides read TGTGCCACCAGCTCTAGCGGGAGGGATACCGGGGAGCTGTTTTTT.

The rearrangement links TRBV11-2 to TRBJ2-2; TRBD1 agrees at 9 bases. The CDR3 length is 16 residues. Looked up from germline, CDR1 is SGHAT and CDR2 is FQNNGV. V was clipped by 4 bases and J by 4 bases; unmatched bases: 7. Here the CDR3 reads CASSSQGARSTGELFF. The CDR3 coding sequence is TGTGCCAGCAGCTCACAGGGGGCGAGGAGCACCGGGGAGCTGTTTTTT.

For this clonotype: The junction shows a germline mismatch at one end, possibly a read error. The J gene is TRBJ2-2, the V gene TRBV10-3; D might be TRBD1 or TRBD2, each matching 5 bases. The germline CDR1 and CDR2 sequences are ENHRY and SYGVKD. The CDR3 extends over 16 amino acids. As DNA, the CDR3 is TGTGCCATCGGATCCGGGACGTCTGCGAACACCGAGGAGCTGTTTTTT. This sequence encodes CAIGSGTSANTEELFF.

This clonotype was recorded many times. The genes are TRBV28 and TRBJ2-7; D may be TRBD1 (8 bases). CDR1 and CDR2 (germline): MDHEN, SYDVKM. This CDR3 is built from 14 residues. Trimming took 6 bases from V and 6 from J, leaving 18 bases between them. The CDR3 spells CASRPTGGVGEQYF. The CDR3 coding sequence is TGTGCCAGCAGACCAACAGGGGGGGTGGGCGAGCAGTACTTC.

The table lists this clonotype with many counts. The chain carries TRBV6-2 or TRBV6-3 and TRBJ1-5; D gene ambiguous. The CDR3 loop spans 14 amino acids. Germline CDR1 and CDR2: MNHEY and SVGEGT. The V end was cut by 6 bases, the J end by 7 bases, with 16 bases between. As DNA, the CDR3 is TGTGCCAGCAGCCCCCCGTTGGCGGTCCAGCCCCAGCATTTT. Amino acid sequence: CASSPPLAVQPQHF.

The table lists this clonotype with many counts. The CDR3 reads CAISESTSRGEQYF. The CDR3 DNA sequence: TGTGCCATCAGTGAGTCCACCTCCAGGGGGGAGCAGTATTTT. This chain joins TRBV10-3 and TRBJ2-3, with D perhaps TRBD1 (7 bases). From germline, CDR1 is ENHRY and CDR2 SYGVKD. V was pared by 0 bases and J by 11 bases, with 15 bases between. The CDR3 has 14 residues.

The chain couples TRBV11-2 to TRBJ1-2; D ambiguous. This CDR3 is 15 amino acids long. Germline V gives CDR1 SGHAT, CDR2 FQNNGV. V lost 4 bases, J lost 2 bases, and 14 bases lay in between. CDR3 protein: CASSSPRKGNYGYTF. CDR3 coding DNA: TGTGCCAGCAGCTCCCCCCGGAAAGGGAACTATGGCTACACCTTC.

This clonotype was seen at least ten times. V usage is TRBV12-3 or TRBV12-4 and J usage is TRBJ1-5; D not resolved. The CDR3 totals 13 residues. Deletions cut 6 bases from V and 7 bases from J, with 13 bases between. The CDR3 nucleotides are TGTGCCAGCAGCCCGGGTTCTGGCCAGCCCCAGCATTTT. Its protein product is CASSPGSGQPQHF.